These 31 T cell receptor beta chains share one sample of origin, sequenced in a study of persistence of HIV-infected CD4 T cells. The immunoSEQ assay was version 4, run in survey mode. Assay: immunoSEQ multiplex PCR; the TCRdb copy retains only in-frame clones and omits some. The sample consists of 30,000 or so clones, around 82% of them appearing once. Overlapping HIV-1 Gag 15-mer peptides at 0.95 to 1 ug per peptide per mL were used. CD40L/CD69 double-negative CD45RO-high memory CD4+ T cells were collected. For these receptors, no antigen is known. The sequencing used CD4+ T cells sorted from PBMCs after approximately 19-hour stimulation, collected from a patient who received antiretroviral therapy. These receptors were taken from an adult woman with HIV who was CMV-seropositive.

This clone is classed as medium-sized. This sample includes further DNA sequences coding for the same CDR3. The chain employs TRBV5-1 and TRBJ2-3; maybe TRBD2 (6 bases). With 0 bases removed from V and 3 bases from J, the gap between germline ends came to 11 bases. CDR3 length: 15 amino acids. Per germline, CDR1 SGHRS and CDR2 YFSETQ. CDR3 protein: CASSLEPGETDTQYF. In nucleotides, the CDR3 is TGCGCCAGCAGCTTGGAACCGGGAGAGACAGATACGCAGTATTTT.

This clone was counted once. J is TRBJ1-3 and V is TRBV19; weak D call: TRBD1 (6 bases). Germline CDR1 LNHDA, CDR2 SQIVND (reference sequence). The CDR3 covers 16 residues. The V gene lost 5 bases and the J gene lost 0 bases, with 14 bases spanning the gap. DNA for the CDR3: TGTGCCAGTAGTCCCACAGGGAGTAGCTCTGGAAACACCATATATTTT. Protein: CASSPTGSSSGNTIYF. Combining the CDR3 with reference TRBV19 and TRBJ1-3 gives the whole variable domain DGGITQSPKYLFRKEGQNVTLSCEQNLNHDAMYWYRQDPGQGLRLIYYSQIVNDFQKGDIAEGYSVSREKKESFPLTVTSAQKNPTAFYLCASSPTGSSSGNTIYFGEGSWLTVV.

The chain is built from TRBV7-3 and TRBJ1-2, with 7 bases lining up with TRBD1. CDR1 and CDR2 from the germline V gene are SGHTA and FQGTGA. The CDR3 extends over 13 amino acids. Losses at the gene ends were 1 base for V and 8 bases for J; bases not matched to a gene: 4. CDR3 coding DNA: TGTGCCAGCAGCTTAAGACAGGGAGAGGGCTACACCTTC. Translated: CASSLRQGEGYTF.

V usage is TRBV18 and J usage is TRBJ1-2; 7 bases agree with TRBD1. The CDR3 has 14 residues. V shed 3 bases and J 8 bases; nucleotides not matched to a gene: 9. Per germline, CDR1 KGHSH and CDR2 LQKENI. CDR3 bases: TGTGCCAGCTCACCCACAGGGGTTAGTGGAGGCTACACCTTC. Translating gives CASSPTGVSGGYTF.

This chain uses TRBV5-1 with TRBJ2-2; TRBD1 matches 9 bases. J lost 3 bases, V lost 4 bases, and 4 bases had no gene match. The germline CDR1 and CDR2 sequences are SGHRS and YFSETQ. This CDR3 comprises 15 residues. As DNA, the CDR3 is TGCGCCAGCAGCCCGGACAGGGGCTACACCGGGGAGCTGTTTTTT. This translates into CASSPDRGYTGELFF.

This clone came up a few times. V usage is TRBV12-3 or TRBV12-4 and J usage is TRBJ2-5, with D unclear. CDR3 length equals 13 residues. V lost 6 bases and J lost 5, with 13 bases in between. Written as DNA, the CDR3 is TGTGCCAGCAGCCTACGGATCGGGGAGACCCAGTACTTC. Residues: CASSLRIGETQYF.

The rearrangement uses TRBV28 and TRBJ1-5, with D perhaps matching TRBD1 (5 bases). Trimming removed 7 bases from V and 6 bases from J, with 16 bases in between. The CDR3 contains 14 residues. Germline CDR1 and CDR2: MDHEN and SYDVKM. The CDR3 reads CASITTRRGQPQHF. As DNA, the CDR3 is TGTGCCAGCATTACAACCCGGAGGGGTCAGCCCCAGCATTTT.

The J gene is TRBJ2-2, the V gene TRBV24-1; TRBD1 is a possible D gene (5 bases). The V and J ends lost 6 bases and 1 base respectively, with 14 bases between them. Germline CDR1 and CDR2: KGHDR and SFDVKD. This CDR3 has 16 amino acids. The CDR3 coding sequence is TGTGCCACCAGTCCCACCGGTCAGGGGAACACCGGGGAGCTGTTTTTT. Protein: CATSPTGQGNTGELFF.

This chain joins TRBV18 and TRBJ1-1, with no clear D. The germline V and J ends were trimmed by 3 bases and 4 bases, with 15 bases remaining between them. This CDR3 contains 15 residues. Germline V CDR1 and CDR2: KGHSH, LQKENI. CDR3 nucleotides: TGTGCCAGCTCACCCCCAATGGGCCGGGGCACTGAAGCTTTCTTT. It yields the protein CASSPPMGRGTEAFF.

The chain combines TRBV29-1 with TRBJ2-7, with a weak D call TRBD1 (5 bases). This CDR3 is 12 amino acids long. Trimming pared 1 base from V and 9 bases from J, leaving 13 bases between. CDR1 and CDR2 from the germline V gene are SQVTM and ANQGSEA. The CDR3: CSVEAQGRVQYF. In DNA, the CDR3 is TGCAGCGTTGAAGCGCAGGGAAGGGTGCAGTACTTC.

The CDR3 bases are TGCAGCGTTGACCACGGGGAACAATCAACAGATACGCAGTATTTT. It codes for CSVDHGEQSTDTQYF. V usage is TRBV29-1 and J usage is TRBJ2-3; TRBD2 might be the D (5 bases). Germline CDR1 is SQVTM and CDR2 is ANQGSEA. Between the trimmed V and J ends, which lost 3 bases and 3 bases, there was a span of 16 bases. This CDR3 spans 15 amino acids.

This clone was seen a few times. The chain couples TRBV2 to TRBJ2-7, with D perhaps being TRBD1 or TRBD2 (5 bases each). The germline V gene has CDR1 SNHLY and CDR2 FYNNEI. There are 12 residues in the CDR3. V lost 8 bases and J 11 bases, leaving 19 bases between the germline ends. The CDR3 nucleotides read TGTGCCAGCCGCCGTCACAACCTGGGGGAGTACTTC. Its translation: CASRRHNLGEYF. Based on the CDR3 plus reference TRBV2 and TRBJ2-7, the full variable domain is EPEVTQTPSHQVTQMGQEVILRCVPISNHLYFYWYRQILGQKVEFLVSFYNNEISEKSEIFDDQFSVERPDGSNFTLKIRSTKLEDSAMYFCASRRHNLGEYFGPGTRLTVT.

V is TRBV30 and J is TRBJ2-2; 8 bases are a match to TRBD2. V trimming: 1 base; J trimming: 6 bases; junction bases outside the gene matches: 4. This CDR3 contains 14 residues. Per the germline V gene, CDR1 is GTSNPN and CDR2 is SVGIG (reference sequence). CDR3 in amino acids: CAWSAGGPAGELFF. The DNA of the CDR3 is TGTGCCTGGAGTGCGGGGGGGCCAGCCGGGGAGCTGTTTTTT.

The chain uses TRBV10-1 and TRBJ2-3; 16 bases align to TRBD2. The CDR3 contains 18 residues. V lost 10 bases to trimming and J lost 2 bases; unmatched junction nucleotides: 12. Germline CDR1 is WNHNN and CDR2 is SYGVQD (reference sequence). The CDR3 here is CATSGTSGRVRHTDTQYF. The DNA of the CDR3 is TGCGCCACTTCCGGGACTAGCGGGAGGGTGAGGCACACAGATACGCAGTATTTT.

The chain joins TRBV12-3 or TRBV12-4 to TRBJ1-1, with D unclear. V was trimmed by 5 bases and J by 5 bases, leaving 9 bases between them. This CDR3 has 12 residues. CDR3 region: CASSPGRTEAFF. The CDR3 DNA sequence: TGTGCCAGCAGTCCCGGGAGAACTGAAGCTTTCTTT.

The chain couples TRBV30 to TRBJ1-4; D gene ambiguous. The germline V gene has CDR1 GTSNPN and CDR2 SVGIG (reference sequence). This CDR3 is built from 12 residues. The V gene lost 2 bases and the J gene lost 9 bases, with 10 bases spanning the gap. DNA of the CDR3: TGTGCCTGGAGTACGGGGTTAAAAAAACTGTTTTTT. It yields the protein CAWSTGLKKLFF. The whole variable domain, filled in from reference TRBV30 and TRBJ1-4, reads SQTIHQWPATLVQPVGSPLSLECTVEGTSNPNLYWYRQAAGRGLQLLFYSVGIGQISSEVPQNLSASRPQDRQFILSSKKLLLSDSGFYLCAWSTGLKKLFFGSGTQLSVL.

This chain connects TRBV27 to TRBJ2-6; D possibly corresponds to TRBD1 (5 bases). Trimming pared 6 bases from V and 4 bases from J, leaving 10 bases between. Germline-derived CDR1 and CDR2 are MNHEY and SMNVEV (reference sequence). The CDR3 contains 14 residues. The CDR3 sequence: CASSRVSGANVLTF. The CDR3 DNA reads TGTGCCAGCAGCAGGGTTTCCGGGGCCAACGTCCTGACTTTC.

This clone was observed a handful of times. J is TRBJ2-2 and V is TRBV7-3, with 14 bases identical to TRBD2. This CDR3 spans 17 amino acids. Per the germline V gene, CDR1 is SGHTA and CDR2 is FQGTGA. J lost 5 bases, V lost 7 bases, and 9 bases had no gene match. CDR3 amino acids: CASNKLGTSGGTGELFF. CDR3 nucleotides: TGTGCCAGCAACAAACTCGGGACTAGCGGGGGTACCGGGGAGCTGTTTTTT.

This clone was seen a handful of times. The CDR3 protein is CASSLQYQPQHF. The CDR3 DNA reads as TGTGCCAGCAGCTTGCAGTATCAGCCCCAGCATTTT. This sequence joins TRBV5-8 and TRBJ1-5, with unresolved D. The CDR3 length is 12 residues. Per germline, CDR1 SGHTS and CDR2 YDEGEE. Trimming took off 1 base at V and 5 bases at J, with 4 bases between the two ends.

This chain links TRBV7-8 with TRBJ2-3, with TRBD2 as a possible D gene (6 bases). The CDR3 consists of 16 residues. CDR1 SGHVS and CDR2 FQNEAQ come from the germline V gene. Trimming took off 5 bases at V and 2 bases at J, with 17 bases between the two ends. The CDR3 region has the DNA TGTGCCAGCAGCCGACTAGGCGCCCGGGCCACAGATACGCAGTATTTT. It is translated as CASSRLGARATDTQYF.

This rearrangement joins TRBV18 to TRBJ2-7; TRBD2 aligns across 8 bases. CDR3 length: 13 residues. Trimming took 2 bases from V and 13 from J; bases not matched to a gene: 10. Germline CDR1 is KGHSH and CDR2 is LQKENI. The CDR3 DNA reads TGTGCCAGCTCACCATATGTAGCGGGACCGTCTTACTTC. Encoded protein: CASSPYVAGPSYF.

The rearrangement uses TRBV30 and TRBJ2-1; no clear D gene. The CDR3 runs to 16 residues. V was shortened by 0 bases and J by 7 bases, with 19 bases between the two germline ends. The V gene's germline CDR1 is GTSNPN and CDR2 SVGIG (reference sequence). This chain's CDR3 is CAWSVRVRTKSNEQFF. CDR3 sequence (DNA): TGTGCCTGGAGTGTACGGGTCAGGACGAAGTCGAATGAGCAGTTCTTC. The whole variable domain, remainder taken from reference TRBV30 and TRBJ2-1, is SQTIHQWPATLVQPVGSPLSLECTVEGTSNPNLYWYRQAAGRGLQLLFYSVGIGQISSEVPQNLSASRPQDRQFILSSKKLLLSDSGFYLCAWSVRVRTKSNEQFFGPGTRLTVL.

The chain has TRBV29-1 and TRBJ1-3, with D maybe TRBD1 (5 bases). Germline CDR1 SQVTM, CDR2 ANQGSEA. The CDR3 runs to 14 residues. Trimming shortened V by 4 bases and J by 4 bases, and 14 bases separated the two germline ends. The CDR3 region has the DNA TGCAGCGTTGGGGGACTGAACTCGGGAAACACCATATATTTT. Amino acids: CSVGGLNSGNTIYF.

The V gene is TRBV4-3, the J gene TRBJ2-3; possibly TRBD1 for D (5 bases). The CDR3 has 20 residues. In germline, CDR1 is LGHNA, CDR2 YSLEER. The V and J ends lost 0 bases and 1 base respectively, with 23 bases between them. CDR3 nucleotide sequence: TGCGCCAGCAGCCAAGATCTAGTTACCCAGGGAAGGTCCGGCACAGATACGCAGTATTTT. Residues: CASSQDLVTQGRSGTDTQYF.

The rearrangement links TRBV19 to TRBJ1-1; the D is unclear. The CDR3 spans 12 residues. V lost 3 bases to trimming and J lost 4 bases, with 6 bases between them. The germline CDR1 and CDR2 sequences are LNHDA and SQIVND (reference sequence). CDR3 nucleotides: TGTGCCAGTAGTATGTCCCGCACTGAAGCTTTCTTT. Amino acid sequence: CASSMSRTEAFF.

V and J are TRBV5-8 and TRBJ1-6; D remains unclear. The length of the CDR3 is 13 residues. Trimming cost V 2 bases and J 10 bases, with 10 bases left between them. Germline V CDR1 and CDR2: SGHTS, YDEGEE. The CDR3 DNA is TGTGCCAGCAGCTTAGGATTTGGATCACCCCTCCACTTT. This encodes CASSLGFGSPLHF.

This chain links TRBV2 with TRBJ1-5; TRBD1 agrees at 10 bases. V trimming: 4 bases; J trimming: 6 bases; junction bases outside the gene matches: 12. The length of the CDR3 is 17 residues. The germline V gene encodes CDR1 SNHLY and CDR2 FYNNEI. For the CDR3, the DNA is TGTGCCAGCAGTGGGACAGGGGGAATTATTCATACTCAGCCCCAGCATTTT. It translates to CASSGTGGIIHTQPQHF.

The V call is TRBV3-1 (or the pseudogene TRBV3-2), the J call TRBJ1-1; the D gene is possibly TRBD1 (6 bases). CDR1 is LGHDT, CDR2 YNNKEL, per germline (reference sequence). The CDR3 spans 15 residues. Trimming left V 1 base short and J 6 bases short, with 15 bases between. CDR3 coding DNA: TGTGCCAGCAGCCAAGTGCAACACCCAGGGGCTGAAGCTTTCTTT. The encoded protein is CASSQVQHPGAEAFF.

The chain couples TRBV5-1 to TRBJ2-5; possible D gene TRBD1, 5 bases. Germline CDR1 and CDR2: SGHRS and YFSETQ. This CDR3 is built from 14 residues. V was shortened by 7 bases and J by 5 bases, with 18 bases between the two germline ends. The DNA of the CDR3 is TGCGCCAGCGGGGCTCGAGAGAAGATGGAGACCCAGTACTTC. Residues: CASGAREKMETQYF.

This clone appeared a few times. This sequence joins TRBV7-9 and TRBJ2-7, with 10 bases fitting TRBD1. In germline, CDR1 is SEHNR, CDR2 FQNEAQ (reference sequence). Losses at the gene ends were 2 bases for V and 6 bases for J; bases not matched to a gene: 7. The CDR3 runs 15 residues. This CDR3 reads CASSLMTGGLGEQYF. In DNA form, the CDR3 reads TGTGCCAGCAGCTTAATGACAGGGGGCCTCGGCGAGCAGTACTTC.

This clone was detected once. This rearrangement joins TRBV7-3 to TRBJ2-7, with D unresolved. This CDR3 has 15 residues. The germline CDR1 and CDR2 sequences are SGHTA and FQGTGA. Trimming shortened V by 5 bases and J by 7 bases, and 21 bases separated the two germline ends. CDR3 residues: CASSPGPKRAAEQYF. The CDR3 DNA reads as TGTGCCAGCAGCCCTGGACCAAAGCGAGCTGCGGAGCAGTACTTC.